This TCR beta chain was documented in a study of CD8+ T cells in alopecia areata. V was pared by 5 bases and J by 1 base, with 8 bases between. CDR1 SQVTM and CDR2 ANQGSEA come from the germline V gene. This CDR3 has 13 amino acids. This clone was recorded a few times. Its antigen remains unknown. RNA extraction and reverse transcription yielded cDNA as sequencing template. The method was immunoSEQ multiplex PCR; TCRdb's version includes in-frame clones alone and lacks a portion of them. The sample records under 150,000 clones, about three fifths being singletons. Sorting from PBMCs produced CD4+ and CD8+ T cells. Study-level findings and limits: Researchers reported that TCR sharing among patients proved less clear than in mice, possibly HLA-linked. Lesional scalp, especially alopecia totalis/universalis, showed higher clonality than normal scalp. Alphabeta T cells residing in normal skin are also sequenced in scalp samples.

The receptor was isolated from a human donor in good health. The source material was CD8+ T cells sorted from blood. This chain joins TRBV29-1 and TRBJ2-2; no firm D call. The CDR3 DNA reads TGCAGCGTTTTCCCCGGGAACACCGGGGAGCTGTTTTTT. Translated, it gives CSVFPGNTGELFF.